The clone carrying this T cell receptor beta chain showed up just a few times. Its antigen is undetermined. This entry belongs to a study of blood T cells in healthy people across ages. The wider study: About one barcoded beta molecule per two T cells came from capture by template switching.

For every donor, a draw yielded around 10 milliliters of peripheral blood. Study-level findings and limits: The study lacked donor CMV status, which possibly confounded expanded clonotype changes. Among T cells, TCR beta diversity per million cells dropped roughly linearly as age rose.

For the second PCR, which ran for about 7 to 12 cycles, a sample-barcoded 5' primer and a J-beta primer mix were used. TCRdb analysed the 5' RACE reads with MiXCR anew, one entry per CDR3 protein. The top ten clones hold roughly 24% of a sample with roughly 730,000 distinct CDR3 sequences, approximately 53% of them seen once. The CDR3 extends over 10 amino acids. Germline CDR1 DFQATT, CDR2 SNEGSKA (reference sequence). V was pared by 3 bases and J by 10 bases, with 9 bases between. The chain links TRBV20-1 to TRBJ1-2; D is possibly TRBD1 (5 bases). The sequencing sample was made of blood. This TCR came from a man aged 40-49 years in good health. The CDR3 DNA is TGCAGTGCTAGGAGGGACTTCTACACCTTC. Its protein product is CSARRDFYTF.